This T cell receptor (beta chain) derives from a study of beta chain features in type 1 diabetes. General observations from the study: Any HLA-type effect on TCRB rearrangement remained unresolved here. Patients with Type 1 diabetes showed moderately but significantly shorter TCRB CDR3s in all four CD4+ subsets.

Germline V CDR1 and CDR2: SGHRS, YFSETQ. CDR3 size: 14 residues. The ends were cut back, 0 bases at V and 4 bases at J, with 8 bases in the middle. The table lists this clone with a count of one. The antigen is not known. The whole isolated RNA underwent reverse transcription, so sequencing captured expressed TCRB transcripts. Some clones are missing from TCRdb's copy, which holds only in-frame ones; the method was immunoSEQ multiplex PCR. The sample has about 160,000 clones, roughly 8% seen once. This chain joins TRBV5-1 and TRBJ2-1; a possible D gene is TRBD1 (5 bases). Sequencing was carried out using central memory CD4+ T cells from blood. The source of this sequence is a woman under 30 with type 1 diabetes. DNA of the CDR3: TGCGCCAGCAGCTTGGCAGGGCCTTACAATGAGCAGTTCTTC. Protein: CASSLAGPYNEQFF. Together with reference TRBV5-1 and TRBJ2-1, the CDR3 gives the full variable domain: KAGVTQTPRYLIKTRGQQVTLSCSPISGHRSVSWYQQTPGQGLQFLFEYFSETQRNKGNFPGRFSGRQFSNSRSEMNVSTLELGDSALYLCASSLAGPYNEQFFGPGTRLTVL.